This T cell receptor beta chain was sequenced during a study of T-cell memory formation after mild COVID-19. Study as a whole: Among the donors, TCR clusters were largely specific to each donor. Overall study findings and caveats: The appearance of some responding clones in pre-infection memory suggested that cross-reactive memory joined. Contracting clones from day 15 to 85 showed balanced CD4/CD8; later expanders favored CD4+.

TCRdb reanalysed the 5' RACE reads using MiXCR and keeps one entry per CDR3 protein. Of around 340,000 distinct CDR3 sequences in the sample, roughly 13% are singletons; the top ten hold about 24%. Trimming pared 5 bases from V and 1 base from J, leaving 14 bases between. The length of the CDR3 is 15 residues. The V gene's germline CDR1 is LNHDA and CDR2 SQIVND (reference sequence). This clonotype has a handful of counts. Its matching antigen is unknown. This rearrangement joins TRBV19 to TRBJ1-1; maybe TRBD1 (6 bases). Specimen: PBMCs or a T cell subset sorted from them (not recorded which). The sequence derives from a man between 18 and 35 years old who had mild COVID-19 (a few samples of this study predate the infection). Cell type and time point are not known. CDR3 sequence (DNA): TGTGCCAGTAGTCCCGGGGGCAGGCGGAACACTGAAGCTTTCTTT. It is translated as CASSPGGRRNTEAFF.